This T cell receptor (beta chain) was identified during a study of graft-versus-host responses after intestinal transplantation. Findings and caveats of the study: In patients with graft-donor T cell macrochimerism, allograft graft-versus-host to host-versus-graft clonal ratios were high. Investigators detected GvH clones in recipient marrow, with some emerging earlier in ileum or blood. The highest levels of circulating GvH clones went along with early declines in HvG clones after transplant.

The CDR3 covers 12 residues. Germline V lookup: CDR1 MGHRA, CDR2 YSYEKL. V was shortened by 4 bases and J by 5 bases, with 5 bases between the two germline ends. As concerns this clone: Its antigen is unknown.

Measured with immunoSEQ multiplex PCR; TCRdb has only the in-frame clones, and not every one. The sample carries 20,000 to 30,000 clones, less than 85% recorded once. The source is a human patient who received an intestinal transplant, so some T cells may come from the graft donor. The sequences come from PBMCs, collected around 29 days after intestinal transplant. This chain connects TRBV4-1 to TRBJ1-4; unclear D gene. CDR3 protein: CASSPLNEKLFF. The CDR3 DNA reads TGCGCCAGCAGCCCCCTCAATGAAAAACTGTTTTTT.